These 11 T cell receptor beta chains came from one sample sequenced in a study of shared clonotypes between healthy human individuals. Assay used: immunoSEQ multiplex PCR; TCRdb lists only in-frame clones, some missing. The sample holds about 2.4 million clones, 90% to 95% seen once. The sequenced sample consisted of naive CD4+ T cells from PBMCs. The sample's subset: CD45RA+ positively selected. The receptor source for this set is a man between 18 and 35 years old in good health. Some clones in this sample may be carry-over from other donors' samples.

The CDR3 DNA sequence: TGTGCCAGCAGTGCCACTAAGGATGTGAACACTGAAGCTTTCTTT. It yields the protein CASSATKDVNTEAFF. The V call is TRBV6-1, the J call TRBJ1-1; D call uncertain. CDR1 is MNHNS and CDR2 is SASEGT in the germline V gene. The length of the CDR3 is 15 residues. V lost 4 bases, J lost 0 bases, and 12 bases lay in between.

The chain is built from TRBV4-1 and TRBJ2-4, with 11 bases identical to TRBD1. J lost 0 bases, V lost 4 bases, and 11 bases had no gene match. The CDR3 extends over 19 amino acids. Per the germline V gene, CDR1 is MGHRA and CDR2 is YSYEKL. The CDR3 reads CASSRPGQGVLLAKNIQYF. The DNA for the CDR3 is TGCGCCAGCAGCCGCCCGGGACAGGGGGTCCTTCTAGCCAAAAACATTCAGTACTTC.

This clone was picked up one time. The V gene is TRBV7-3, the J gene TRBJ2-7, with D perhaps TRBD1 (6 bases). The germline V gene has CDR1 SGHTA and CDR2 FQGTGA. V lost 2 bases to trimming and J lost 0 bases, with 11 bases between them. The CDR3 has 15 amino acids. The CDR3 protein is CASSLWAGASYEQYF. The CDR3 coding sequence is TGTGCCAGCAGCTTATGGGCAGGGGCCTCCTACGAGCAGTACTTC.

The chain joins TRBV9 to TRBJ2-3; weak D call: TRBD2 (5 bases). Trimming took off 7 bases at V and 0 bases at J, with 12 bases between the two ends. The CDR3 runs to 14 residues. Germline CDR1 and CDR2: SGDLS and YYNGEE. The CDR3 DNA is TGTGCCAGCTTAGGAGAGGGAAGCACAGATACGCAGTATTTT. Translation: CASLGEGSTDTQYF.

The rearrangement joins TRBV19 to TRBJ1-5; possible D gene TRBD1, 6 bases. The CDR3 totals 14 residues. V lost 7 bases, J lost 8 bases, and 18 bases lay in between. Germline V gives CDR1 LNHDA, CDR2 SQIVND (reference sequence). Here the CDR3 DNA reads TGTGCCAGTACCCACGACAGTAAGGGGGAGCCCCAGCATTTT. Translated, it gives CASTHDSKGEPQHF. Full variable domain (outside the CDR3, taken from reference TRBV19 and TRBJ1-5): DGGITQSPKYLFRKEGQNVTLSCEQNLNHDAMYWYRQDPGQGLRLIYYSQIVNDFQKGDIAEGYSVSREKKESFPLTVTSAQKNPTAFYLCASTHDSKGEPQHFGDGTRLSIL.

The chain carries TRBV15 and TRBJ2-3; no reliable D call. There are 13 residues in the CDR3. The V gene lost 3 bases and the J gene lost 4 bases, with 8 bases spanning the gap. The V gene's germline CDR1 is LNHNV and CDR2 YYDKDF (reference sequence). CDR3 DNA: TGTGCCACCAGCAGGGCCCGTTCAGATACGCAGTATTTT. Translation gives CATSRARSDTQYF.

The chain has TRBV30 and TRBJ1-1; 7 bases line up with TRBD1. Germline V gene lookup returns CDR1 GTSNPN and CDR2 SVGIG (reference sequence). This CDR3 has 15 amino acids. J lost 3 bases, V lost 0 bases, and 7 bases had no gene match. Written as DNA, the CDR3 is TGTGCCTGGAGTGTTCTCCGTACAGGGGACACTGAAGCTTTCTTT. It specifies CAWSVLRTGDTEAFF.

The chain carries TRBV5-6 and TRBJ1-2; TRBD1 aligns across 8 bases. This CDR3 region has 16 residues. Germline V CDR1 and CDR2: SGHDT, YYEEEE. The junction had 12 bases not matched to a gene; V was cut back by 2 bases and J by 6 bases. CDR3 sequence reads: CASSLGNAGGVDGYTF. The DNA of the CDR3 is TGTGCCAGCAGCTTAGGCAATGCAGGGGGCGTGGATGGCTACACCTTC.

There are a few counts of this clone. The chain's CDR3 is CASSLDLGTSGSTDTQYF. In nucleotides, the CDR3 is TGTGCCAGCAGCTTAGATCTGGGGACTAGCGGTAGCACAGATACGCAGTATTTT. The V gene is TRBV11-2, the J gene TRBJ2-3; 11 bases are a match to TRBD2. The length of the CDR3 is 18 residues. CDR1 SGHAT and CDR2 FQNNGV come from the germline V gene. J lost 0 bases, V lost 0 bases, and 5 bases had no gene match.

The V call is TRBV11-2, the J call TRBJ1-4; D unresolved. Trimming removed 5 bases from V and 8 bases from J, with 15 bases in between. The germline V gene has CDR1 SGHAT and CDR2 FQNNGV. This CDR3 spans 14 amino acids. The CDR3 protein is CASSPKGVVEKLFF. CDR3 sequence (DNA): TGTGCCAGCAGCCCTAAGGGAGTGGTGGAAAAACTGTTTTTT.

The V call is TRBV30, the J call TRBJ1-1; D uncertain. Trimming stripped 0 bases from V and 1 base from J, with 6 bases between. Germline V CDR1 and CDR2: GTSNPN, SVGIG (reference sequence). The CDR3 totals 13 residues. The CDR3 loop is CAWSVNRNTEAFF. CDR3 DNA sequence: TGTGCCTGGAGTGTAAACCGGAACACTGAAGCTTTCTTT. The variable domain in full, completed from reference TRBV30 and TRBJ1-1, reads SQTIHQWPATLVQPVGSPLSLECTVEGTSNPNLYWYRQAAGRGLQLLFYSVGIGQISSEVPQNLSASRPQDRQFILSSKKLLLSDSGFYLCAWSVNRNTEAFFGQGTRLTVV.